This entry lists 30 T cell receptor beta chains sequenced from one sample in a study of blood T cell repertoires in COVID-19. TCRdb keeps only in-frame clones here, not all; method: immunoSEQ multiplex PCR. The sample lists about 230,000 clones; around 86% were seen once. Sample: peripheral blood. All receptors derive from a middle-aged man with COVID-19, enrolled during active disease.

This chain's CDR3 is CASSGGQDPISYEQYF. CDR3 in DNA: TGTGCCAGCAGTGGTGGACAGGACCCAATTTCCTACGAGCAGTACTTC. The gene calls are TRBV6-1 and TRBJ2-7, with 7 bases matching TRBD1. V was clipped by 4 bases and J by 1 base; unmatched bases: 10. Looked up from germline, CDR1 is MNHNS and CDR2 is SASEGT. The CDR3 extends over 16 amino acids.

The chain combines TRBV5-8 with TRBJ2-1; D possibly corresponds to TRBD1 (6 bases). Germline V gene lookup returns CDR1 SGHTS and CDR2 YDEGEE. The CDR3 spans 17 residues. V was shortened by 2 bases and J by 1 base, with 16 bases between the two germline ends. The CDR3 here is CASSFGRQGFSYNEQFF. DNA of the CDR3: TGTGCCAGCAGCTTCGGACGTCAGGGGTTTTCCTACAATGAGCAGTTCTTC. Full variable domain (rest looked up from reference TRBV5-8 and TRBJ2-1): EAGVTQSPTHLIKTRGQQATLRCSPISGHTSVYWYQQALGLGLQFLLWYDEGEERNRGNFPPRFSGRQFPNYSSELNVNALELEDSALYLCASSFGRQGFSYNEQFFGPGTRLTVL.

The V call is TRBV9, the J call TRBJ2-1, with 7 bases aligning to TRBD2. This CDR3 has 14 amino acids. The germline CDR1 and CDR2 sequences are SGDLS and YYNGEE. V lost 4 bases and J lost 12; bases outside the gene matches: 13. CDR3 in DNA: TGTGCCAGCAGCTTGGGACTATACAATGAGGCGCAGTTCTTC. This codes for CASSLGLYNEAQFF.

The chain employs TRBV7-3 and TRBJ2-6; no definite D call. V lost 5 bases and J 0 bases, leaving 5 bases between the germline ends. The CDR3 consists of 14 residues. Per the germline V gene, CDR1 is SGHTA and CDR2 is FQGTGA. The CDR3 bases are TGTGCCAGCAGCCCTACCTCTGGGGCCAACGTCCTGACTTTC. It codes for CASSPTSGANVLTF.

The CDR3 region has the DNA TGCGCCAGCACCTACGGGACTAGCAACGAGCAGTACTTC. Protein sequence: CASTYGTSNEQYF. J is TRBJ2-7 and V is TRBV5-1; 9 bases are a match to TRBD2. Germline CDR1 and CDR2: SGHRS and YFSETQ. The V and J ends lost 6 bases and 5 bases, in that order; junction bases with no gene match: 6. CDR3 length: 13 residues.

The V gene is TRBV6-2 or TRBV6-3, the J gene TRBJ1-5; D gene uncertain. The length of the CDR3 is 14 residues. In germline, CDR1 is MNHEY, CDR2 SVGEGT. V was pared by 6 bases and J by 6 bases, with 15 bases between. The CDR3 spells CASSEVGPRQPQHF. The CDR3 DNA reads as TGTGCCAGCAGCGAGGTGGGTCCTCGTCAGCCCCAGCATTTT.

Note on this clone: Because the CDR3 is missing its conserved closing phenylalanine or tryptophan, this is likely a read error. The DNA is left out, because the CDR3 cannot be placed on it with certainty; the CDR3 is given as TCRdb lists it. The V call is TRBV19, the J call TRBJ2-3; TRBD2, the table's D call, was not compared with the DNA. The CDR3 has 11 residues if both end residues are counted. Germline V gene lookup returns CDR1 LNHDA and CDR2 SQIVND (reference sequence). The CDR3 loop is CASSPSVTAYY.

The chain recombines TRBV6-5 with TRBJ2-6; D is ambiguous. The CDR3 runs to 16 residues. Germline V CDR1 and CDR2: MNHEY, SVGAGI. The germline V and J ends were trimmed by 0 bases and 1 base, with 7 bases remaining between them. The chain's CDR3 is CASSYSMRSGANVLTF. CDR3 bases: TGTGCCAGCAGTTACTCGATGCGATCTGGGGCCAACGTCCTGACTTTC.

This clone was seen just once. This chain uses TRBV9 with TRBJ1-1, with unresolved D. Looked up from germline, CDR1 is SGDLS and CDR2 is YYNGEE. V gave up 5 bases and J gave up 6 bases, with 14 bases separating them. The CDR3 spans 13 residues. CDR3 region: CASSRAGSPEAFF. The DNA for the CDR3 is TGTGCCAGCAGTCGGGCGGGGAGTCCTGAAGCTTTCTTT.

V gene TRBV18 combines with J gene TRBJ1-5; possibly TRBD1 for D (6 bases). The CDR3 runs to 16 residues. Trimming shortened V by 5 bases and J by 7 bases, and 21 bases separated the two germline ends. Germline V gives CDR1 KGHSH, CDR2 LQKENI. In nucleotides, the CDR3 is TGTGCCAGCTCAGTTCAGGTCGGGGGGCGCGAACAGCCCCAGCATTTT. It is translated as CASSVQVGGREQPQHF.

This clone was detected only once. The chain combines TRBV4-3 with TRBJ1-2, with TRBD1 matching over 9 bases. V trimming: 2 bases; J trimming: 6 bases; junction bases outside the gene matches: 1. The CDR3 is made up of 13 amino acids. CDR1 is LGHNA, CDR2 YSLEER, per germline. This CDR3 is CASSQRTGDGYTF. Written as DNA, the CDR3 is TGCGCCAGCAGCCAACGGACAGGGGATGGCTACACCTTC.

V and J are TRBV5-4 and TRBJ1-1, with 11 bases fitting TRBD1. J gave up 5 bases and V 3 bases, and 3 bases lay outside the gene matches. Germline V CDR1 and CDR2: SGHNT, YYREEE (reference sequence). The CDR3 consists of 14 residues. CDR3 region: CASSSGQGATEAFF. The CDR3 bases are TGTGCCAGCAGCTCCGGACAGGGGGCAACTGAAGCTTTCTTT.

This chain links TRBV27 with TRBJ2-7; maybe TRBD1 (6 bases). Germline V gives CDR1 MNHEY, CDR2 SMNVEV (reference sequence). The CDR3 runs to 13 residues. V was cut by 8 bases and J by 6 bases, with 17 bases left in between. This CDR3 reads CASRGRTEAEQYF. The DNA of the CDR3 is TGTGCCAGCCGGGGACGGACAGAGGCCGAGCAGTACTTC.

The chain couples TRBV9 to TRBJ1-1; D may be TRBD1 (5 bases). Germline V gives CDR1 SGDLS, CDR2 YYNGEE. Trimming left V 6 bases short and J 4 bases short, with 13 bases between. The CDR3 contains 13 residues. The CDR3 loop is CASNNLGGTEAFF. The CDR3 region has the DNA TGTGCCAGCAACAATTTGGGGGGCACTGAAGCTTTCTTT.

This rearrangement joins TRBV7-8 to TRBJ2-3, with 7 bases identical to TRBD2. This CDR3 is built from 16 residues. The V and J ends lost 5 bases and 0 bases, in that order; junction bases with no gene match: 8. Germline CDR1 reads SGHVS; CDR2 reads FQNEAQ. The CDR3 spells CASSVRTRSSTDTQYF. The CDR3, as DNA: TGTGCCAGCAGCGTAAGGACTAGATCTAGCACAGATACGCAGTATTTT. Filled out from reference TRBV7-8 and TRBJ2-3, the complete variable domain reads GAGVSQSPRYKVAKRGQDVALRCDPISGHVSLFWYQQALGQGPEFLTYFQNEAQLDKSGLPSDRFFAERPEGSVSTLKIQRTQQEDSAVYLCASSVRTRSSTDTQYFGPGTRLTVL.

The genes are TRBV9 and TRBJ2-7; 9 bases map to TRBD1. The CDR3 runs 15 residues. Trimming cost V 0 bases and J 1 base; bases outside gene matches: 2. CDR1 is SGDLS and CDR2 is YYNGEE in the germline V gene. CDR3 residues: CASSVGDRVSYEQYF. CDR3 coding DNA: TGTGCCAGCAGCGTAGGGGACAGGGTATCCTACGAGCAGTACTTC.

This chain joins TRBV6-5 and TRBJ1-2; D ambiguous. The germline V gene has CDR1 MNHEY and CDR2 SVGAGI. The CDR3 contains 13 residues. Trimming took off 2 bases at V and 2 bases at J, with 6 bases between the two ends. CDR3 in amino acids: CASSYGPNYGYTF. The CDR3 DNA sequence: TGTGCCAGCAGTTACGGGCCCAACTATGGCTACACCTTC.

This chain uses TRBV6-5 with TRBJ1-2, with 7 nucleotides matching TRBD1. After removal of 6 bases from V and 4 bases from J, the junction contained 2 bases not matched to a gene. This CDR3 comprises 12 residues. Germline CDR1 and CDR2: MNHEY and SVGAGI. The CDR3 nucleotides are TGTGCCAGCAGCCGGGACAGCTATGGCTACACCTTC. Residues: CASSRDSYGYTF.

This chain uses TRBV7-8 with TRBJ1-1; TRBD1 aligns across 9 bases. This CDR3 is built from 15 residues. Germline V CDR1 and CDR2: SGHVS, FQNEAQ. With 5 bases clipped from V and 0 bases from J, the junction kept 4 bases outside the gene matches. The CDR3 here is CASSRGQGLNTEAFF. CDR3 in DNA: TGTGCCAGCAGCCGTGGACAGGGGCTGAACACTGAAGCTTTCTTT.

The V call is TRBV29-1, the J call TRBJ1-5; D is unclear. This CDR3 comprises 13 residues. Trimming took 2 bases from V and 6 from J, leaving 11 bases between them. From germline, CDR1 is SQVTM and CDR2 ANQGSEA. CDR3 coding DNA: TGCAGCGTTGAATTCCAGGCCGGTCAGCCCCAGCATTTT. Its translation is CSVEFQAGQPQHF.

The gene calls are TRBV7-2 and TRBJ1-3, with TRBD1 matching 7 bases. Germline V lookup: CDR1 SGHTA, CDR2 FQGNSA. The CDR3 consists of 19 residues. Unmatched junction bases numbered 11, after V lost 0 bases and J lost 0 bases. CDR3 sequence reads: CASSLAWQGDSYSGNTIYF. Written as DNA, the CDR3 is TGTGCCAGCAGCTTAGCGTGGCAGGGGGATTCTTACTCTGGAAACACCATATATTTT.

This clone came up once. V is TRBV19 and J is TRBJ1-4, with D unresolved. V lost 3 bases, J lost 1 base, and 9 bases lay in between. The V gene's germline CDR1 is LNHDA and CDR2 SQIVND (reference sequence). The CDR3 spans 15 residues. The CDR3 protein is CASSIRGVTNEKLFF. The CDR3 coding sequence is TGTGCCAGTAGTATCCGGGGAGTAACTAATGAAAAACTGTTTTTT.

This chain links TRBV2 with TRBJ2-7; TRBD1 might be the D (6 bases). The CDR3 runs 15 residues. V lost 4 bases to trimming and J lost 6 bases, with 19 bases between them. Germline CDR1 is SNHLY and CDR2 is FYNNEI. The CDR3 sequence is CASSGGLRGAFEQYF. CDR3 nucleotide sequence: TGTGCCAGCAGTGGGGGGCTTCGAGGGGCTTTCGAGCAGTACTTC.

In DNA, the CDR3 is TGTGCCAGCAGAAGGGAAGGACTAGGGTCTGGGGAGCAGTACTTC. This gives the protein CASRREGLGSGEQYF. This chain uses TRBV2 with TRBJ2-7, with 7 bases fitting TRBD2. V dropped 6 bases and J dropped 7; count of bases not matched to a gene: 15. The germline V gene has CDR1 SNHLY and CDR2 FYNNEI. This CDR3 spans 15 amino acids.

The rearrangement joins TRBV19 to TRBJ2-7, with 7 bases that match TRBD2. Germline CDR1 LNHDA, CDR2 SQIVND (reference sequence). The ends lost 3 bases at V and 2 bases at J; junction bases unmatched: 4. The CDR3 spans 14 residues. This CDR3 is CASSIDGGAYEQYF. CDR3 DNA: TGTGCCAGTAGTATCGATGGGGGGGCCTACGAGCAGTACTTC.

This clone was seen a handful of times. The J gene is TRBJ1-1, the V gene TRBV5-1, with a possible D match to TRBD1 (6 bases). The V and J ends lost 2 bases and 8 bases respectively, with 13 bases between them. Germline CDR1 is SGHRS and CDR2 is YFSETQ. The CDR3 is 13 residues long. In DNA form, the CDR3 reads TGCGCCAGCAGCTTTTTCAGGGGATCCGAAGCTTTCTTT. It yields the protein CASSFFRGSEAFF.

This chain uses TRBV7-8 with TRBJ1-6, with 11 bases lining up with TRBD1. The germline CDR1 and CDR2 sequences are SGHVS and FQNEAQ. Trimming took 1 base from V and 9 from J; bases not matched to a gene: 2. This CDR3 has 15 amino acids. CDR3 residues: CASSLGGQGVSPLHF. CDR3 in DNA: TGTGCCAGCAGCTTAGGGGGACAGGGGGTTTCACCCCTCCACTTT. The whole variable domain, filled in from reference TRBV7-8 and TRBJ1-6, reads GAGVSQSPRYKVAKRGQDVALRCDPISGHVSLFWYQQALGQGPEFLTYFQNEAQLDKSGLPSDRFFAERPEGSVSTLKIQRTQQEDSAVYLCASSLGGQGVSPLHFGNGTRLTVT.

This clone has a handful of counts. The chain combines TRBV9 with TRBJ1-4; D unresolved. Deletions cut 0 bases from V and 0 bases from J, with 6 bases between. CDR3 length equals 15 residues. Germline values: CDR1 SGDLS, CDR2 YYNGEE. The CDR3 loop reads CASSVASATNEKLFF. The CDR3, as DNA: TGTGCCAGCAGCGTAGCCAGTGCAACTAATGAAAAACTGTTTTTT.

V gene TRBV7-9 combines with J gene TRBJ2-3; 8 bases line up with TRBD2. In germline, CDR1 is SEHNR, CDR2 FQNEAQ (reference sequence). This CDR3 is 16 amino acids long. J was trimmed by 5 bases and V by 5 bases; bases with no gene match: 12. The CDR3 spells CASSQPGRGARDTQYF. CDR3 DNA: TGTGCCAGCAGCCAACCTGGGCGGGGGGCGAGAGATACGCAGTATTTT.

This clone was found once. The V gene is TRBV28, the J gene TRBJ2-7; D is possibly TRBD2 (5 bases). The CDR3 length is 14 residues. Per germline, CDR1 MDHEN and CDR2 SYDVKM. Trimming took 3 bases from V and 1 from J, leaving 10 bases between them. The CDR3 spells CASSFVGGSYEQYF. The CDR3 DNA reads TGTGCCAGCAGTTTTGTCGGAGGATCCTACGAGCAGTACTTC. The full variable domain, completed using reference TRBV28 and TRBJ2-7, is DVKVTQSSRYLVKRTGEKVFLECVQDMDHENMFWYRQDPGLGLRLIYFSYDVKMKEKGDIPEGYSVSREKKERFSLILESASTNQTSMYLCASSFVGGSYEQYFGPGTRLTVT.